These 5 T cell receptor beta chains came from one sample sequenced in a study of CD8+ T cells in alopecia areata. Following extraction, RNA underwent reverse transcription to cDNA, which served as the sequencing template. Produced via immunoSEQ multiplex PCR; TCRdb's table is partial and in-frame only. Captured here are approximately 300,000 clones, none seen once; the top ten comprise about 1.2%. The authors sorted pooled cutaneous lymph node cells using CD4, CD8alpha, NKG2D, NKG2ACE and other markers. The sample comprised CD4+ T cells sorted from a lymph node. These receptors all stem from a C3H/HeJ mouse with alopecia areata. As its MHC haplotype, the strain has H2-k.

This clone was observed a few times. Mouse germline and gene names are used. The read gets to within 4 residues of the CDR3 end, and the germline J gene fills in the rest. V is TRBV19 and J is TRBJ1-1; D might be TRBD1 (6 bases). Germline lookup yields CDR1 FNHDT and CDR2 SITEND (reference sequence). This CDR3 has 14 residues. The DNA read from the CDR3 is TGTGCCAGCAGGCAGGGGCCCCTAGGGACA. Translated, it gives CASRQGPLGT. The full-length CDR3 reads as CASRQGPLGTEVFF.

This clone was picked up a small number of times. Each gene name is a mouse one. The sequence runs out 4 residues before the end of the CDR3; the remainder is reconstructed from the germline J gene. The V gene is TRBV13-1, the J gene TRBJ2-3, with a weak D call TRBD1 (7 bases). Between the trimmed V and J ends, which lost 2 bases and 0 bases, there was a span of 10 bases. The CDR3 consists of 15 residues. Looked up from germline, CDR1 is NSHNY and CDR2 is SYGAGN. The part of the CDR3 DNA that was read is TGTGCCAGCAGTGAGAGGGGGCCTAGTGCAGAA. It encodes CASSERGPSAE. The complete CDR3 sequence is CASSERGPSAETLYF.

This clone was seen a handful of times. The gene symbols are mouse symbols. With the read ending 4 residues before the CDR3 end, the germline J gene is used to fill in that end. The chain joins TRBV13-2 to TRBJ1-2; 8 bases fit TRBD1. After removal of 2 bases from V and 3 bases from J, the junction contained 6 bases not matched to a gene. Per the germline V gene, CDR1 is NNHNN and CDR2 is SYGAGS (reference sequence). This CDR3 comprises 15 residues. This CDR3 is CASGEGARGHSDYTF. The CDR3 DNA, read in part, is TGTGCCAGCGGTGAAGGGGCCAGGGGGCACTCC.

This clone was picked up a small number of times. The gene symbols are mouse symbols. The chain's CDR3 is CASKGQGDTGQLYF. The sequenced part of the CDR3 DNA is TGTGCCAGCAAGGGACAGGGCGACACCGGG. The gene calls are TRBV13-1 and TRBJ2-2, with TRBD1 identical over 9 bases. The read ends 4 residues shy of where the CDR3 ends; the end is completed using the germline J gene. This CDR3 contains 14 residues. Germline CDR1 reads NSHNY; CDR2 reads SYGAGN. V shed 6 bases and J 3 bases; nucleotides not matched to a gene: 3.

With regard to this clone: Any gene name here is a mouse gene name. The read ends 4 residues before the CDR3 terminus; that terminus is restored from the germline J gene. The gene calls are TRBV5 and TRBJ1-2; a possible D gene is TRBD1 (6 bases). V was clipped by 2 bases and J by 3 bases, with 10 bases between them. The CDR3 is made up of 14 amino acids. Germline V gives CDR1 LGHNA, CDR2 YNLKQL (reference sequence). The CDR3 spells CASSQNYRDSDYTF. Partial CDR3 DNA: TGTGCCAGCAGCCAAAATTACAGGGACTCC.